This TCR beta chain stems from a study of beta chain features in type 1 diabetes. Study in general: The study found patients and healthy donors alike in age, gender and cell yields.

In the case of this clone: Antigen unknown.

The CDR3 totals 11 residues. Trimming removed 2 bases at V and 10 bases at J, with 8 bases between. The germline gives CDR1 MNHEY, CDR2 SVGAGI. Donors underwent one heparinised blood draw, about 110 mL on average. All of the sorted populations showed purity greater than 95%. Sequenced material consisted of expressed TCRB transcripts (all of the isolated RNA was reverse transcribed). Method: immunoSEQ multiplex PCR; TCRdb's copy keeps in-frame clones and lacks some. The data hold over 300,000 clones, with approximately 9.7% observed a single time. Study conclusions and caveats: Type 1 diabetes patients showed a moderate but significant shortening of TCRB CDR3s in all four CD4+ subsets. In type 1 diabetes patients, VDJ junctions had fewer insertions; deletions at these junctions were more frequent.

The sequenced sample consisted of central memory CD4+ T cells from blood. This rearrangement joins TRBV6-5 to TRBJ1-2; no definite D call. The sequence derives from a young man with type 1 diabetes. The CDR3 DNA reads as TGTGCCAGCAGTTACCTGGGGTCCTACACCTTC. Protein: CASSYLGSYTF.